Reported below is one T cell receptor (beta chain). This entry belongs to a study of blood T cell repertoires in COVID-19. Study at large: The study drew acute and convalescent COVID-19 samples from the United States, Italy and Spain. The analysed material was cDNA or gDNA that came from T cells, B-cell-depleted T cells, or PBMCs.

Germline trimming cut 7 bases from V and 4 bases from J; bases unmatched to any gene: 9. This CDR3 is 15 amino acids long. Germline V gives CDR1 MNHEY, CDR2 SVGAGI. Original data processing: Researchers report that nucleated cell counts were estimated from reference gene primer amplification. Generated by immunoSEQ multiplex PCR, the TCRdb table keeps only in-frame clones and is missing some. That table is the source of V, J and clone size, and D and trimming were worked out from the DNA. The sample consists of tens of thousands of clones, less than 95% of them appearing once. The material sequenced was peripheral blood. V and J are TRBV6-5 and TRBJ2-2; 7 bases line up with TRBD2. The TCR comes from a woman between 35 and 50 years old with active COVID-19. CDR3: CASNGGGGSTGELFF. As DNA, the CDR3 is TGTGCCAGCAATGGTGGGGGAGGGTCCACCGGGGAGCTGTTTTTT.